A single sample is the source of the 5 T cell receptor beta chains below, sequenced in a study of long-term antiretroviral therapy in people with HIV. A v3.0 immunoSEQ assay was performed at survey level. Clones were read by immunoSEQ multiplex PCR, and TCRdb kept only the in-frame ones, dropping some. The sample carries about 6,600 clones, about two thirds recorded once. The sample in question was unsorted PBMCs, obtained 0.1 years before starting antiretroviral therapy. Receptor source: a man aged 18-30 years with HIV.

The chain employs TRBV10-3 and TRBJ2-7; possibly TRBD2 for D (6 bases). V was pared by 7 bases and J by 4 bases, with 17 bases between. CDR1 is ENHRY, CDR2 SYGVKD, per germline. The CDR3 totals 14 residues. DNA of the CDR3: TGTGCCATCAATATTCCGGACGGGGGATACGAGCAGTACTTC. This codes for CAINIPDGGYEQYF.

This rearrangement joins TRBV5-4 to TRBJ2-1; TRBD2 aligns across 8 bases. CDR1 SGHNT and CDR2 YYREEE come from the germline V gene (reference sequence). The CDR3 runs to 16 residues. J lost 5 bases, V lost 3 bases, and 10 bases had no gene match. DNA for the CDR3: TGTGCCAGCAGCTCCCAGCGGGGGAGTCTTGACAATGAGCAGTTCTTC. Its protein is CASSSQRGSLDNEQFF. Full variable domain (rest looked up from reference TRBV5-4 and TRBJ2-1): ETGVTQSPTHLIKTRGQQVTLRCSSQSGHNTVSWYQQALGQGPQFIFQYYREEENGRGNFPPRFSGLQFPNYSSELNVNALELDDSALYLCASSSQRGSLDNEQFFGPGTRLTVL.

This clone has a single count. V gene TRBV18 combines with J gene TRBJ1-5; D may be TRBD1 (5 bases). The CDR3 covers 18 residues. V was cut by 4 bases and J by 0 bases, with 19 bases left in between. Germline loops: CDR1 KGHSH, CDR2 LQKENI. This CDR3 is CASSQSRRRGNSNQPQHF. In DNA form, the CDR3 reads TGTGCCAGCTCACAAAGCCGGAGGAGGGGCAATAGCAATCAGCCCCAGCATTTT.

The rearrangement uses TRBV19 and TRBJ2-6; D gene unclear. CDR3 length equals 16 residues. Germline lookup yields CDR1 LNHDA and CDR2 SQIVND (reference sequence). Trimming shortened V by 1 base and J by 0 bases, and 7 bases separated the two germline ends. The CDR3 coding sequence is TGTGCCAGTAGTATAGCGTGGGTCTCTGGGGCCAACGTCCTGACTTTC. It specifies CASSIAWVSGANVLTF.

This sequence joins TRBV28 and TRBJ2-2; 9 bases match TRBD1. The CDR3 contains 14 residues. Germline V gene lookup returns CDR1 MDHEN and CDR2 SYDVKM. V lost 4 bases to trimming and J lost 6 bases; unmatched junction nucleotides: 3. The CDR3 sequence is CASSWGTGPGELFF. CDR3 DNA sequence: TGTGCCAGCAGTTGGGGGACAGGGCCCGGGGAGCTGTTTTTT.